A selection of T cell receptor beta chains follows, all from one sample in a study of vaccination effects on CD4 cells after COVID-19. The assay was immunoSEQ multiplex PCR, and TCRdb's table has in-frame clones only and misses some. Here the sample spans under 55,000 clones, 79% being singletons. Antigens for these TCRs are unknown. Sequenced here: CD4+ T cells from PBMCs cultured with HCoV-OC43 spike peptides, sampled before COVID-19 vaccination. All receptors come from a human donor who received a COVID-19 vaccine. CDR3s include the opening cysteine and the closing phenylalanine or tryptophan. A D gene is named only where the DNA matches it firmly. Some rows have no size entry. The others give once, few or many, or a class for an expanded clone.

cdr3_aa: CASSQTGTHELAKNIQYF; cdr3_nt: TGCGCCAGCAGTCAAACCGGGACACATGAACTAGCCAAAAACATTCAGTACTTC; v_call: TRBV23-1; d_call: .; clone_size: .; j_call: TRBJ2-4
cdr3_aa: CASSQRVGETQYF; cdr3_nt: TGTGCCAGCTCCCAGCGGGTGGGAGAGACCCAGTACTTC; v_call: TRBV18; d_call: .; clone_size: .; j_call: TRBJ2-5
cdr3_aa: CASSFGGNYGYTF; cdr3_nt: TGTGCCAGCAGTTTTGGGGGGAACTATGGCTACACCTTC; v_call: TRBV28; d_call: .; clone_size: .; j_call: TRBJ1-2
cdr3_aa: CASSSTGGDGETQYF; cdr3_nt: TGTGCCAGCAGCTCGACAGGAGGGGATGGAGAGACCCAGTACTTC; v_call: TRBV7-3; d_call: .; clone_size: once; j_call: TRBJ2-5
cdr3_aa: CASSLGQNTNYGYTF; cdr3_nt: TGTGCCAGCTCACTGGGACAGAACACTAACTATGGCTACACCTTC; v_call: TRBV18; d_call: TRBD1; clone_size: .; j_call: TRBJ1-2
cdr3_aa: CASSPKRLAGALDTQYF; cdr3_nt: TGTGCCAGCAGCCCGAAGCGGCTAGCGGGGGCTTTGGATACGCAGTATTTT; v_call: TRBV3-1/TRBV3-2; d_call: TRBD2; clone_size: once; j_call: TRBJ2-3
cdr3_aa: CAISDTGGASGANVLTF; cdr3_nt: TGTGCCATCAGTGATACGGGGGGCGCGTCTGGGGCCAACGTCCTGACTTTC; v_call: TRBV10-3; d_call: .; clone_size: .; j_call: TRBJ2-6
cdr3_aa: CASSGSGNTIYF; cdr3_nt: TGTGCCAGCAGTGGGTCTGGAAACACCATATATTTT; v_call: TRBV2; d_call: .; clone_size: .; j_call: TRBJ1-3
cdr3_aa: CASTTPRRGIVPGTEAFF; cdr3_nt: TGTGCCAGCACCACCCCCCGTAGGGGGATCGTCCCGGGCACTGAAGCTTTCTTT; v_call: TRBV27; d_call: .; clone_size: once; j_call: TRBJ1-1
cdr3_aa: CASSLPGGGRQPQHF; cdr3_nt: TGTGCCAGCAGTTTGCCGGGGGGCGGTCGGCAGCCCCAGCATTTT; v_call: TRBV28; d_call: .; clone_size: .; j_call: TRBJ1-5
cdr3_aa: CASSLIGLTKNTEAFF; cdr3_nt: TGTGCCAGCAGCTTAATCGGCCTGACAAAGAACACTGAAGCTTTCTTT; v_call: TRBV7-3; d_call: .; clone_size: .; j_call: TRBJ1-1
cdr3_aa: CASSLAASGGMETQYF; cdr3_nt: TGTGCCAGCAGCTTAGCGGCTAGCGGGGGCATGGAGACCCAGTACTTC; v_call: TRBV7-2; d_call: TRBD2; clone_size: once; j_call: TRBJ2-5
cdr3_aa: CASTISNQPQHF; cdr3_nt: TGTGCCAGCACCATTAGCAATCAGCCCCAGCATTTT; v_call: TRBV12-3/TRBV12-4; d_call: .; clone_size: few; j_call: TRBJ1-5
cdr3_aa: CASSPGRNGELFF; cdr3_nt: TGTGCCAGCAGCCCCGGGCGGAACGGGGAGCTGTTTTTT; v_call: TRBV7-3; d_call: .; clone_size: few; j_call: TRBJ2-2
cdr3_aa: CASSSTRGGELFF; cdr3_nt: TGTGCCAGCAGCTCGACCAGAGGGGGGGAGCTGTTTTTT; v_call: TRBV7-6; d_call: .; clone_size: .; j_call: TRBJ2-2
cdr3_aa: CASSYGQSTDTQYF; cdr3_nt: TGTGCCAGCAGTTACGGACAGAGCACAGATACGCAGTATTTT; v_call: TRBV6-5; d_call: .; clone_size: .; j_call: TRBJ2-3
cdr3_aa: CASSPGTGEGYTF; cdr3_nt: TGTGCCAGTAGTCCAGGGACAGGAGAGGGCTACACCTTC; v_call: TRBV19; d_call: TRBD1; clone_size: .; j_call: TRBJ1-2
cdr3_aa: CASSFGGGGTEAFF; cdr3_nt: TGCGCCAGCAGCTTTGGGGGAGGAGGGACTGAAGCTTTCTTT; v_call: TRBV5-1; d_call: .; clone_size: .; j_call: TRBJ1-1
cdr3_aa: CASSRTGPSPLHF; cdr3_nt: TGTGCCAGCAGTAGGACAGGGCCTTCACCCCTCCACTTT; v_call: TRBV7-9; d_call: TRBD1; clone_size: .; j_call: TRBJ1-6
cdr3_aa: CASRDPSQGSNTEAFF; cdr3_nt: TGCGCCAGCAGAGATCCCTCCCAGGGCTCGAACACTGAAGCTTTCTTT; v_call: TRBV5-1; d_call: .; clone_size: .; j_call: TRBJ1-1
cdr3_aa: CASSLSSSTEAFF; cdr3_nt: TGTGCCAGCAGTTTATCGTCGTCCACTGAAGCTTTCTTT; v_call: TRBV27; d_call: .; clone_size: few; j_call: TRBJ1-1
cdr3_aa: CASSSGPISGANVLTF; cdr3_nt: TGCGCCAGCAGCTCCGGCCCGATCTCTGGGGCCAACGTCCTGACTTTC; v_call: TRBV5-1; d_call: .; clone_size: .; j_call: TRBJ2-6
cdr3_aa: CASSLAEGFGANVLTF; cdr3_nt: TGTGCCAGCAGCTTAGCAGAGGGGTTTGGGGCCAACGTCCTGACTTTC; v_call: TRBV7-8; d_call: .; clone_size: .; j_call: TRBJ2-6
cdr3_aa: CASSLGSGGANTGELFF; cdr3_nt: TGTGCCAGCAGCTTGGGAAGCGGGGGGGCTAACACCGGGGAGCTGTTTTTT; v_call: TRBV7-2; d_call: TRBD2; clone_size: .; j_call: TRBJ2-2
cdr3_aa: CASSLGGRTGYNYGYTF; cdr3_nt: TGCGCCAGCAGCTTGGGGGGCCGGACAGGCTATAACTATGGCTACACCTTC; v_call: TRBV5-1; d_call: TRBD1; clone_size: few; j_call: TRBJ1-2
cdr3_aa: CASSVLAESYNEQFF; cdr3_nt: TGTGCCAGCAGCGTACTAGCGGAATCCTACAATGAGCAGTTCTTC; v_call: TRBV9; d_call: TRBD2; clone_size: .; j_call: TRBJ2-1
cdr3_aa: CASEGGNTGELFF; cdr3_nt: TGTGCCTCCGAGGGGGGGAACACCGGGGAGCTGTTTTTT; v_call: TRBV12-3/TRBV12-4; d_call: .; clone_size: few; j_call: TRBJ2-2
cdr3_aa: CASSVGRGSTNEKLFF; cdr3_nt: TGTGCCAGCAGTGTCGGTCGGGGCTCAACTAATGAAAAACTGTTTTTT; v_call: TRBV6-1; d_call: .; clone_size: .; j_call: TRBJ1-4
cdr3_aa: CTSRIRLAGLTQYF; cdr3_nt: TGCACCAGCAGAATTAGACTAGCGGGTCTTACGCAGTATTTT; v_call: TRBV1; d_call: .; clone_size: .; j_call: TRBJ2-3
cdr3_aa: CASRPDSYNSPLHF; cdr3_nt: TGTGCCAGTAGACCCGACTCCTATAATTCACCCCTCCACTTT; v_call: TRBV19; d_call: .; clone_size: .; j_call: TRBJ1-6
cdr3_aa: CASSYNRGGGELFF; cdr3_nt: TGTGCCAGCAGTTACAACAGGGGAGGCGGGGAGCTGTTTTTT; v_call: TRBV6-6; d_call: .; clone_size: few; j_call: TRBJ2-2
cdr3_aa: CASSSTGGLEETQYF; cdr3_nt: TGTGCCAGCAGCTCGACAGGGGGGTTGGAAGAGACCCAGTACTTC; v_call: TRBV7-3; d_call: TRBD1; clone_size: .; j_call: TRBJ2-5
cdr3_aa: CASSQEPGVDSGNTIYF; cdr3_nt: TGTGCCAGCAGCCAAGAACCGGGAGTAGACTCTGGAAACACCATATATTTT; v_call: TRBV3-1/TRBV3-2; d_call: .; clone_size: .; j_call: TRBJ1-3
cdr3_aa: CASSRFTGELFF; cdr3_nt: TGTGCCAGCAGCCGATTCACCGGGGAGCTGTTTTTT; v_call: TRBV6-5; d_call: .; clone_size: few; j_call: TRBJ2-2
cdr3_aa: CASSLFRQRVGETQYF; cdr3_nt: TGTGCCAGCAGCTTGTTCCGGCAAAGGGTCGGGGAGACCCAGTACTTC; v_call: TRBV5-6; d_call: .; clone_size: .; j_call: TRBJ2-5
cdr3_aa: CASSSGQGARTEAFF; cdr3_nt: TGTGCCAGCAGCTCTGGACAGGGGGCCAGGACTGAAGCTTTCTTT; v_call: TRBV7-8; d_call: TRBD1; clone_size: .; j_call: TRBJ1-1
cdr3_aa: CASRNRDNDYGYTF; cdr3_nt: TGTGCCAGCAGGAACCGGGACAATGACTATGGCTACACCTTC; v_call: TRBV6-5; d_call: .; clone_size: few; j_call: TRBJ1-2
cdr3_aa: CASSKISGNTIYF; cdr3_nt: TGTGCCAGCAGTAAAATATCTGGAAACACCATATATTTT; v_call: TRBV6-2/TRBV6-3; d_call: .; clone_size: .; j_call: TRBJ1-3
cdr3_aa: CASSFGREETQYF; cdr3_nt: TGTGCCAGCAGCTTCGGGCGGGAAGAGACCCAGTACTTC; v_call: TRBV5-4; d_call: .; clone_size: .; j_call: TRBJ2-5
cdr3_aa: CASAGGYNEQFF; cdr3_nt: TGCGCCAGTGCGGGGGGTTACAATGAGCAGTTCTTC; v_call: TRBV10-2; d_call: TRBD2; clone_size: .; j_call: TRBJ2-1
cdr3_aa: CASSGAVNEKLFF; cdr3_nt: TGTGCCAGCAGTGGGGCAGTTAATGAAAAACTGTTTTTT; v_call: TRBV25-1; d_call: .; clone_size: .; j_call: TRBJ1-4
cdr3_aa: CASSPSYATNEKLFF; cdr3_nt: TGTGCCAGCAGTCCCTCGTATGCAACTAATGAAAAACTGTTTTTT; v_call: TRBV6-5; d_call: .; clone_size: .; j_call: TRBJ1-4
cdr3_aa: CASTPRVGEQETQYF; cdr3_nt: TGTGCCAGCACGCCCCGGGTCGGGGAACAAGAGACCCAGTACTTC; v_call: TRBV18; d_call: .; clone_size: .; j_call: TRBJ2-5
cdr3_aa: CASSITTGGDSPLHF; cdr3_nt: TGTGCCAGTAGTATAACAACAGGGGGCGACTCACCCCTCCACTTT; v_call: TRBV19; d_call: TRBD1; clone_size: few; j_call: TRBJ1-6
cdr3_aa: CASTPDRRATGELFF; cdr3_nt: TGCGCCAGCACCCCAGACCGAAGGGCGACCGGGGAGCTGTTTTTT; v_call: TRBV10-1; d_call: .; clone_size: .; j_call: TRBJ2-2
cdr3_aa: CAWSMSYMNTEAFF; cdr3_nt: TGTGCCTGGAGTATGAGCTACATGAACACTGAAGCTTTCTTT; v_call: TRBV30; d_call: .; clone_size: .; j_call: TRBJ1-1
cdr3_aa: CASSFNNDYTF; cdr3_nt: TGTGCCAGCAGTTTCAATAACGACTACACCTTC; v_call: TRBV28; d_call: .; clone_size: few; j_call: TRBJ1-2
cdr3_aa: CASRRDGQGRTEAFF; cdr3_nt: TGCGCCAGCAGGCGGGATGGACAGGGGCGCACTGAAGCTTTCTTT; v_call: TRBV4-3; d_call: TRBD1; clone_size: .; j_call: TRBJ1-1
cdr3_aa: CASSQDSGNTIYF; cdr3_nt: TGTGCCAGCAGCCAAGACTCTGGAAACACCATATATTTT; v_call: TRBV3-1/TRBV3-2; d_call: .; clone_size: .; j_call: TRBJ1-3
cdr3_aa: CASSGQGLASGNTIYF; cdr3_nt: TGTGCCAGCAGCGGACAGGGCTTAGCCTCTGGAAACACCATATATTTT; v_call: TRBV7-6; d_call: TRBD1; clone_size: few; j_call: TRBJ1-3
cdr3_aa: CATQTGAAYYGYTF; cdr3_nt: TGTGCCACCCAAACAGGGGCAGCCTACTATGGCTACACCTTC; v_call: TRBV6-5; d_call: TRBD1; clone_size: .; j_call: TRBJ1-2
cdr3_aa: CASSRNPGPYSTDTQYF; cdr3_nt: TGTGCCAGCAGCCGTAACCCAGGCCCATATAGCACAGATACGCAGTATTTT; v_call: TRBV2; d_call: .; clone_size: .; j_call: TRBJ2-3